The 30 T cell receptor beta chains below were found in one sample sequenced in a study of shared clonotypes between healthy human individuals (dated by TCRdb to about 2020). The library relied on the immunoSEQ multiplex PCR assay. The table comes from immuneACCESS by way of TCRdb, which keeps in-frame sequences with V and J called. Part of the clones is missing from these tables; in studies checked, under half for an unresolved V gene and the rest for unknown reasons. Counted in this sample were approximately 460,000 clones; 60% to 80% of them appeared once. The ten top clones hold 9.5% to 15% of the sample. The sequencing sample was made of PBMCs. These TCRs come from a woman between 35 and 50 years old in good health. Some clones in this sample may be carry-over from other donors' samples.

CDR3 sequence: CASSNPDRNYGYTF. The CDR3 bases are TGTGCCAGCAGTAACCCAGACAGGAACTATGGCTACACCTTC. The chain joins TRBV6-1 to TRBJ1-2, with D possibly TRBD1 on 6 matching bases. V dropped 5 bases and J dropped 2 bases, with 12 bases sitting between them. Germline V gene sequence: CDR1 MNHNS, CDR2 SASEGT. CDR3 length: 14 amino acids.

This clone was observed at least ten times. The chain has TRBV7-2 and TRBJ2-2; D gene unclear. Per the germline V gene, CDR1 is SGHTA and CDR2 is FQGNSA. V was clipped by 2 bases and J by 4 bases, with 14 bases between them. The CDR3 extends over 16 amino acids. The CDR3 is CASSLFLVTTTGELFF. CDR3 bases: TGTGCCAGCAGCTTATTTCTAGTAACTACCACCGGGGAGCTGTTTTTT.

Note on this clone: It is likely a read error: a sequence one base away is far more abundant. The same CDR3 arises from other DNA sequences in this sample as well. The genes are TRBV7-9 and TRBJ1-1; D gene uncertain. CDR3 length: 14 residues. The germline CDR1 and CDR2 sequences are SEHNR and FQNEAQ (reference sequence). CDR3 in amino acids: CASSLAGSHTEAFF. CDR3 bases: TGCGCCAGCAGCTTAGCGGGCAGCCACACTGAAGCTTTCTTT.

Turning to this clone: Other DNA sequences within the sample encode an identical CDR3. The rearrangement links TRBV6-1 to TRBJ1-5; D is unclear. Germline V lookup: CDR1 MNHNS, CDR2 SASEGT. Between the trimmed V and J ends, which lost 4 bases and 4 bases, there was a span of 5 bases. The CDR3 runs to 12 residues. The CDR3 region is CASSGRNQPQHF. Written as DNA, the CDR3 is TGTGCCAGCAGTGGGAGGAATCAGCCCCAGCATTTT.

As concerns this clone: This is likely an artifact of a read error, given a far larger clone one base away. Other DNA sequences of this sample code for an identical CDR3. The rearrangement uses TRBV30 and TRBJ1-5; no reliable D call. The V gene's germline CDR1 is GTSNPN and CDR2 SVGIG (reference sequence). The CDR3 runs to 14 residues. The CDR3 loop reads CAWSVREFNQPQHF. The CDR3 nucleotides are TGTGCCTGGAGTGTGAGGGAGTTCAATCAGCCCCAGCATTTC. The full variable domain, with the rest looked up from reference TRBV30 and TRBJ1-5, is SQTIHQWPATLVQPVGSPLSLECTVEGTSNPNLYWYRQAAGRGLQLLFYSVGIGQISSEVPQNLSASRPQDRQFILSSKKLLLSDSGFYLCAWSVREFNQPQHFGDGTRLSIL.

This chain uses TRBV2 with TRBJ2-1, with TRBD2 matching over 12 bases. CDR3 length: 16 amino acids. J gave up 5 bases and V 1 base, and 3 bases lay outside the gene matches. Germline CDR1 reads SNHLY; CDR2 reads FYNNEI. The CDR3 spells CASSEETSGSHNEQFF. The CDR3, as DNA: TGTGCCAGCAGTGAAGAGACTAGCGGGAGCCACAATGAGCAGTTCTTC. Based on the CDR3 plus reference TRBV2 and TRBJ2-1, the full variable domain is EPEVTQTPSHQVTQMGQEVILRCVPISNHLYFYWYRQILGQKVEFLVSFYNNEISEKSEIFDDQFSVERPDGSNFTLKIRSTKLEDSAMYFCASSEETSGSHNEQFFGPGTRLTVL.

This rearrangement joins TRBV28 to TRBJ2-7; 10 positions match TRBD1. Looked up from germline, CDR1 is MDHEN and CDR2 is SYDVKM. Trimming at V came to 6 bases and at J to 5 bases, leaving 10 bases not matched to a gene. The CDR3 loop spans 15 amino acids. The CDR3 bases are TGTGCCAGCAGCCCCCTAGGGACAGGGGCGGACGAGCAGTACTTC. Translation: CASSPLGTGADEQYF.

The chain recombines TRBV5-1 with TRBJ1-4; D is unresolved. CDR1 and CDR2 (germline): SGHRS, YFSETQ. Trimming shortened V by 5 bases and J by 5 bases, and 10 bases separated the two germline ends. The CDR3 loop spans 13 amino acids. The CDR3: CASRVGPNEKLFF. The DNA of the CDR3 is TGCGCCAGCAGGGTCGGACCGAATGAAAAACTGTTTTTT.

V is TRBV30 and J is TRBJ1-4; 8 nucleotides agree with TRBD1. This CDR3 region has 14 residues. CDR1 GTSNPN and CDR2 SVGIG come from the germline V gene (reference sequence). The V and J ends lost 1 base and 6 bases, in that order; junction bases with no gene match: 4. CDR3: CAWSGTGRHEKLFF. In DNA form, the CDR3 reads TGTGCCTGGAGTGGGACAGGGAGACATGAAAAACTGTTTTTT.

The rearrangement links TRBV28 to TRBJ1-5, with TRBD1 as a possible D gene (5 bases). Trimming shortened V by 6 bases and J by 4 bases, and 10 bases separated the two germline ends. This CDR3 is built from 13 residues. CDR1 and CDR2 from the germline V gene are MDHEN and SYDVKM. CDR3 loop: CASRTTENQPQHF. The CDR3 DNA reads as TGTGCCAGCAGGACGACAGAAAATCAGCCCCAGCATTTT.

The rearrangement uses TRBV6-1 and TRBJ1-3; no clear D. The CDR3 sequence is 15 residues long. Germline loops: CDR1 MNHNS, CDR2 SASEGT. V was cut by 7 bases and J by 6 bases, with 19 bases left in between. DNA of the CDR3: TGTGCCAGCACCTTAGGGAGAGGGAGTGCAAACACCATATATTTT. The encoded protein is CASTLGRGSANTIYF.

The CDR3, as DNA: TGTGCCAGCGCTGGGACTACTTCGGACACTGAAGCTTTCTTT. Translating it yields CASAGTTSDTEAFF. This chain links TRBV2 with TRBJ1-1; D might be TRBD1 (5 bases). Germline V gene sequence: CDR1 SNHLY, CDR2 FYNNEI. The CDR3 has 14 residues. Trimming took off 8 bases at V and 3 bases at J, with 16 bases between the two ends.

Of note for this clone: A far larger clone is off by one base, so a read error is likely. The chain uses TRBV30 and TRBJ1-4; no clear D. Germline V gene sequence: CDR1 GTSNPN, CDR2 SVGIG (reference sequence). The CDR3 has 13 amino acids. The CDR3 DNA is TGTGCCTGGAGTGTACCGCGGGGTGAAAAACTGCTTTTT. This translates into CAWSVPRGEKLLF.

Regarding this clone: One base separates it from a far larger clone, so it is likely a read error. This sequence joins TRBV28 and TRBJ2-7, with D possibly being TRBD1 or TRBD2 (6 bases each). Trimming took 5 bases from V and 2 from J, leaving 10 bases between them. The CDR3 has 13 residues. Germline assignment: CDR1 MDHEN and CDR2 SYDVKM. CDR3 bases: TGTGCCAGCAGTCCGGGGGCTACCTACGAGCAGTACTTC. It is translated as CASSPGATYEQYF.

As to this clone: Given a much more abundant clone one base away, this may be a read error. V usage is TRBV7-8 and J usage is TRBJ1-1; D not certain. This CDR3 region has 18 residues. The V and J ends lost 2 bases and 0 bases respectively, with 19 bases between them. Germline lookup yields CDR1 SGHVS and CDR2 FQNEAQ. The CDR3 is CASSLTMRRRAVNTEAFF. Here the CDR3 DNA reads TGTGCCAGCAGCTTAACGATGAGACGGCGTGCTGTGAACACTGAAGCTTTCTTT.

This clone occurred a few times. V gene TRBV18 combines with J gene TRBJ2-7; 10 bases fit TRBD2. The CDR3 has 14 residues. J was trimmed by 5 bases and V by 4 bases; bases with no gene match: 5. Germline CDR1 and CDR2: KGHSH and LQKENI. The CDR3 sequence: CASSQPSGSNEQYF. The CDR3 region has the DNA TGTGCCAGCTCACAGCCTAGCGGGAGCAACGAGCAGTACTTC.

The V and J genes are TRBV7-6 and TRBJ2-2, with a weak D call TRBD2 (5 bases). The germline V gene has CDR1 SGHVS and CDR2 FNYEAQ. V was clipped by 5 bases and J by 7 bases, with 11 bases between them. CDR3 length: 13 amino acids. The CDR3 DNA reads TGTGCCAGCAGCGGAAGGGAGAACGGGGAGCTGTTTTTT. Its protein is CASSGRENGELFF.

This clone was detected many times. CDR3 sequence: CASRKGGAGNEQFF. The CDR3 nucleotides are TGTGCCAGCAGGAAGGGAGGGGCTGGCAATGAGCAGTTCTTC. The chain uses TRBV2 and TRBJ2-1; 7 nucleotides agree with TRBD2. Germline V gene data show CDR1 as SNHLY and CDR2 as FYNNEI. The junction had 8 bases not matched to a gene; V was cut back by 6 bases and J by 6 bases. There are 14 residues in the CDR3.

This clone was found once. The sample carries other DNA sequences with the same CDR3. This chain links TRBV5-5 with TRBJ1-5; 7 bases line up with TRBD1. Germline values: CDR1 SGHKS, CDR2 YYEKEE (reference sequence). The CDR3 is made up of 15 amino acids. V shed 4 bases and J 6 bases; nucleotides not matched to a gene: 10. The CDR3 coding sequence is TGTGCCAGCAGCCTTGAAAGACAGGGTACTCAGCCCCAGCATTTT. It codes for CASSLERQGTQPQHF.

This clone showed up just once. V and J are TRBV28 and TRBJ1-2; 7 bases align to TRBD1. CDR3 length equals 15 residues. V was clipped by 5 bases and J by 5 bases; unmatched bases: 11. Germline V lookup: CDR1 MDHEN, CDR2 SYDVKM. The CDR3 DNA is TGTGCCAGCAGTCCGTACAGGGGAGGAGGATATGGCTACACCTTC. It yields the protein CASSPYRGGGYGYTF.

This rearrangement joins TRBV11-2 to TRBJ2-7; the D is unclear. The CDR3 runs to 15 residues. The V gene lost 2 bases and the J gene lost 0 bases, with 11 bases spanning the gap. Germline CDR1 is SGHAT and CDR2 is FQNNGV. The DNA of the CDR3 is TGTGCCAGCAGCTTAATTCCGGGCGGCTCCTACGAGCAGTACTTC. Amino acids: CASSLIPGGSYEQYF.

The CDR3 DNA reads as TGTGCCAGTAGTATGCAGGCGAACACTGAAGCTTTCTTT. This translates into CASSMQANTEAFF. The J gene is TRBJ1-1, the V gene TRBV19; D unresolved. From germline, CDR1 is LNHDA and CDR2 SQIVND (reference sequence). The germline V and J ends were trimmed by 3 bases and 1 base, with 6 bases remaining between them. The CDR3 is 13 residues long.

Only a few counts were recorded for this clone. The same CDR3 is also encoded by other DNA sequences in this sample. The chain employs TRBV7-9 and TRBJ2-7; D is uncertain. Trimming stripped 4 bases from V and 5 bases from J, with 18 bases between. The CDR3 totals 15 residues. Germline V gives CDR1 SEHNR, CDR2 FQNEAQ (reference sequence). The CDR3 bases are TGTGCCAGCAGCTCATACGCCGGGTCGTCCAACGAGCAGTACTTC. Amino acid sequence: CASSSYAGSSNEQYF.

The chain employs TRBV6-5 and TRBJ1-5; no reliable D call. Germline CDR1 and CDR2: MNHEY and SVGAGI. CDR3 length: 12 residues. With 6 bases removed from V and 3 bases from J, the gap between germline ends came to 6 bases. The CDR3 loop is CASRSLNQPQHF. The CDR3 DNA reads TGTGCCAGCAGATCCCTCAATCAGCCCCAGCATTTT.

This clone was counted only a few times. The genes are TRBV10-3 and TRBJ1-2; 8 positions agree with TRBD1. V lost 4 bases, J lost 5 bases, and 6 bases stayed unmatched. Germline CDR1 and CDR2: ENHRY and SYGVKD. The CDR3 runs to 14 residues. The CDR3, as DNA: TGTGCCATCAGTGGTACAGGGGGAGGGTATGGCTACACCTTC. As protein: CAISGTGGGYGYTF.

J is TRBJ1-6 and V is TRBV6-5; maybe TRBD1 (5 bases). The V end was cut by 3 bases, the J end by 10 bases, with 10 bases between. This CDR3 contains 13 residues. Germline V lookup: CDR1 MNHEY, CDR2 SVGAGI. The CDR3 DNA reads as TGTGCCAGCAGTTATATGGGGGACTCACCCCTCCACTTT. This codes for CASSYMGDSPLHF.

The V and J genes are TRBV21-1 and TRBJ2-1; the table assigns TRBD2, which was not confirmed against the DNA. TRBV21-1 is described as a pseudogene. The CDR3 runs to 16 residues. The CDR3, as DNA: TGTGCCAGCAGCGTTCCGGGACTAGCGGCATACAATGAGCAGTTCTTC. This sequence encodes CASSVPGLAAYNEQFF.

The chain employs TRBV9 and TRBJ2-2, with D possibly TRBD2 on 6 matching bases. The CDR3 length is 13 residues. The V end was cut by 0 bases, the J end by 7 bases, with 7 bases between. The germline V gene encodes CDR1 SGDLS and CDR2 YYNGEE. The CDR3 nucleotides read TGTGCCAGCAGCGTAGCGGAGGGCGGGGAGCTGTTTTTT. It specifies CASSVAEGGELFF.

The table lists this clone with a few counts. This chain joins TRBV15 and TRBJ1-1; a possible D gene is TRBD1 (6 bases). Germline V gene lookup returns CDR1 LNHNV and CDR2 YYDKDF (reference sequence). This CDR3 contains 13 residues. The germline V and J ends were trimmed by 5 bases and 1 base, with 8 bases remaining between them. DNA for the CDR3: TGTGCCACCAGCCTAGGGGGGAACACTGAAGCTTTCTTT. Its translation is CATSLGGNTEAFF.

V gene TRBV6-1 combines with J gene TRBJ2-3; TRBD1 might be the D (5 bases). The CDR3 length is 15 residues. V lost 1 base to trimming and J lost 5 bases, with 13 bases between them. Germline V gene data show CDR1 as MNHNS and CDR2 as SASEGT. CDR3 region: CASSEDVRAGDTQYF. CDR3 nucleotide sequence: TGTGCCAGCAGTGAAGATGTCAGGGCCGGAGATACGCAGTATTTT.